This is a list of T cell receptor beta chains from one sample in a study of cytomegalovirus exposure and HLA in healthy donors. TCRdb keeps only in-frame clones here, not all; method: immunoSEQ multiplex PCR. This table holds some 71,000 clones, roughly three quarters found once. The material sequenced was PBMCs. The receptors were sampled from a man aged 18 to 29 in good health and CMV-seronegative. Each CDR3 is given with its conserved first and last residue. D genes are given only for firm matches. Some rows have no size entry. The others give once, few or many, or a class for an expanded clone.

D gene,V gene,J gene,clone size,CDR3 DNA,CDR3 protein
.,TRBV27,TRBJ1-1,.,TGTGCCAGCAGTTTATCGGCGACACCTGGAAACACTGAAGCTTTCTTT,CASSLSATPGNTEAFF
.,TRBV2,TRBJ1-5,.,TGTGCCAGCCGGGATTTCAGGGGACGGGATCAGCCCCAGCATTTT,CASRDFRGRDQPQHF
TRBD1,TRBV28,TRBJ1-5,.,TGTGCCAGCAGTTCCCCAGGGGGAACTAGCAATCAGCCCCAGCATTTT,CASSSPGGTSNQPQHF
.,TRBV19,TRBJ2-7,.,TGTGCCAGTAGTATGGGGTTCGAGCGGGAGCAGTACTTC,CASSMGFEREQYF
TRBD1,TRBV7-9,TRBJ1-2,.,TGTTCCAGCAGCCCTACAGGGGATGGCTACACCTTC,CSSSPTGDGYTF
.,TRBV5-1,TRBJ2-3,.,TGCGCCGGCAGCTTGGACGACAGAACATTCGGCACAGATACGCAGTATTTT,CAGSLDDRTFGTDTQYF
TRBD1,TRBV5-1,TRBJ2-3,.,TGCGCCAGCAGCATCGGGACAGGGGGCATCACAGATACGCAGTATTTT,CASSIGTGGITDTQYF
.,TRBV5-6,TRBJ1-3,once,TGTGCCAGCAGCATGAGGAGGGGCGCAGCTGGAAACACCATATATTTT,CASSMRRGAAGNTIYF
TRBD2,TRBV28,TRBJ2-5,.,TGTGCCAGCAGTTACAGCGGGGGGGAAGAGACCCAGTACTTC,CASSYSGGEETQYF
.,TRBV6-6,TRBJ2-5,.,TGTGCCAGCACGAGGCGGGGTGTAGAGACCCAGTACTTC,CASTRRGVETQYF
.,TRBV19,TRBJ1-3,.,TGTGCCAGTAGTATACGAGGCAGTTCTTACTCTGGAAACACCATATATTTT,CASSIRGSSYSGNTIYF
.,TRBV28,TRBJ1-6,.,TGTGCCAGCAGTCTAGGGCGGGTGAATTCACCCCTCCACTTT,CASSLGRVNSPLHF
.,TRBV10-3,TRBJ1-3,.,TGTGCCATCAGTGGGCAGTCTTTCTCTGGAAACACCATATATTTT,CAISGQSFSGNTIYF
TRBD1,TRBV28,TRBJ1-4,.,TGTGCCAGCAGTGGACAGGGGGCTGATGAAAAACTGTTTTTT,CASSGQGADEKLFF
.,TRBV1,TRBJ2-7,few,TGCACCAGCTTCGGAGCGGGGGGGCCCCACGAGCAGTACTTC,CTSFGAGGPHEQYF
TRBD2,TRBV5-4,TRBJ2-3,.,TGTGCCAGCAGCTTGGCCGGGGGGTTCACAGATACGCAGTATTTT,CASSLAGGFTDTQYF
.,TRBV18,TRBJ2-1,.,TGTGCCAGCTCACCCGGACAGTCGAGCTCCTACAATGAGCAGTTCTTC,CASSPGQSSSYNEQFF
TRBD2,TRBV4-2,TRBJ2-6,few,TGTGCCAGCAGCCTCTCGGGACTAGCGGGTTCTGGGGCCAACGTCCTGACTTTC,CASSLSGLAGSGANVLTF
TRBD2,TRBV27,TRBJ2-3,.,TGTGCCAGCCGCCAGAGCGGGGGCACAGATACGCAGTATTTT,CASRQSGGTDTQYF
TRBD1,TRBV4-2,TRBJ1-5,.,TGTGCCAGCAGCCAACTTCGACAGGGATTTAGCAATCAGCCCCAGCATTTT,CASSQLRQGFSNQPQHF
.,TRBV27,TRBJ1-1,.,TGTGCCAGCAGTTTCGGGGGGTCGAACACTGAAGCTTTCTTT,CASSFGGSNTEAFF
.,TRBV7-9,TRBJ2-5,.,TGTGCCAGCAGCTTCCTAGCCCCCGAGACCCAGTACTTC,CASSFLAPETQYF
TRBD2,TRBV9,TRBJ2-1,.,TGTGCCAGCAGCGTAGATGGGACTAGGGGGGGTAATGAGCAGTTCTTC,CASSVDGTRGGNEQFF
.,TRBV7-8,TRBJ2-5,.,TGTGCCAGCAGCCCCCTGGCAGGGGGAGGAGAGACCCAGTACTTC,CASSPLAGGGETQYF
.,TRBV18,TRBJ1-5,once,TGTGCCAGCTCACCGTTGGGGCAGGGAAGCCAGCCCCAGCATTTT,CASSPLGQGSQPQHF
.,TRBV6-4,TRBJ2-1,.,TGTGCCAGCAGTGACACCCCTAATTTGAGGAGCTCCTACAATGAGCAGTTCTTC,CASSDTPNLRSSYNEQFF
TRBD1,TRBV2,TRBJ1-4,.,TGTGCCAGCTCGGGGACAGGATTAACTAATGAAAAACTGTTTTTT,CASSGTGLTNEKLFF
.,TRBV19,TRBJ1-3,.,TGTGCCAGTAGTATAGGATCAGATGTTGGAAACACCATATATTTT,CASSIGSDVGNTIYF
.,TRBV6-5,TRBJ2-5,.,TGTGCCAGCAGAACCGGACTGCCCGGGGAGACCCAGTACTTC,CASRTGLPGETQYF
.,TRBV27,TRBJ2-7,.,TGTGCCAGCAGCTTAACCGGGACTGCCTCCTTGGAGCAGTACTTC,CASSLTGTASLEQYF
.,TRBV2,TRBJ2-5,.,TGTGCCAGCAGTGAAGCGGCCGTTCCCGGGGAGACCCAGTACTTC,CASSEAAVPGETQYF
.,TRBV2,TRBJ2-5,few,TGTGCCAGCAGTGAAGGCGGGGCAGAATCTTGGCTCAACCTCCAGGAGACCCAGTACTTC,CASSEGGAESWLNLQETQYF
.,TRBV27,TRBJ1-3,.,TGTGCCAGCAGTCAGAGGGATTCTGGAAACACCATATATTTT,CASSQRDSGNTIYF
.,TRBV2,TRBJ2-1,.,TGTGCCAGCGTTTGGCAGTTCAGCTCCTACAATGAGCAGTTCTTC,CASVWQFSSYNEQFF
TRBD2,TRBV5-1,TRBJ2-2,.,TGCGCCAGCAGCTTGTCGGGGGGGCCTTACACCGGGGAGCTGTTTTTT,CASSLSGGPYTGELFF
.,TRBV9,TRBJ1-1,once,TGTGCCAGCAGCGTAAATCTGGGGCGGAACACTGAAGCTTTCTTT,CASSVNLGRNTEAFF
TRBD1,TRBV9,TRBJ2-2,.,TGTGCCAGCAGCTTCCGGACAGGGTTGAACACCGGGGAGCTGTTTTTT,CASSFRTGLNTGELFF
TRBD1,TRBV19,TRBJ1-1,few,TGTGCCAGTAGTCTGGGACAGACGAACACTGAAGCTTTCTTT,CASSLGQTNTEAFF
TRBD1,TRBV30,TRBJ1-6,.,TGTGCCGGAGGGGGACAGGGAAATTCACCCCTCCACTTT,CAGGGQGNSPLHF
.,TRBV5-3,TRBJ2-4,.,TGTGCCAGAAATAAGGACAAGAGACTAGCCAAAAACATTCAGTACTTC,CARNKDKRLAKNIQYF
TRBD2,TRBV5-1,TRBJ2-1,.,TGCGCCAGCAGCTTGAGTGCCCCCCTAGCGGGGGGCGTTAATGAGCAGTTCTTC,CASSLSAPLAGGVNEQFF
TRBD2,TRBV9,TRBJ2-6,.,TGTGCCAGCAGCGTAGCGGGGGGGGCCGCACGGGCCAACGTCCTGACTTTC,CASSVAGGAARANVLTF
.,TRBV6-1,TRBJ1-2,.,TGTGCCAGCACACGGCCCCAACCGGGGGGCTACACCTTC,CASTRPQPGGYTF
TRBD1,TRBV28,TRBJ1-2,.,TGTGCCAGCAGAATAGAAGGGACAGCCTATGGCTACACCTTC,CASRIEGTAYGYTF
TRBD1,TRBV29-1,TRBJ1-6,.,TGCAGCGTTATGACAGGGGGAGATAATTCACCCCTCCACTTT,CSVMTGGDNSPLHF
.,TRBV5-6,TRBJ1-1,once,TGTGCCAGCAGCTTGGTGCGGCAGGGGAACACTGAAGCTTTCTTT,CASSLVRQGNTEAFF
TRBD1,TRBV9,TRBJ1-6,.,TGTGCCAGCAGCGTAGCTCAGGGGGAAGGGTCACCCCTCCACTTT,CASSVAQGEGSPLHF
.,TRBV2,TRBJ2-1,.,TGTGCCAGCAGTGAAGCTAGCGGAATAATCAATGAGCAGTTCTTC,CASSEASGIINEQFF
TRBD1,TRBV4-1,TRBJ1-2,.,TGCGCCAGCAGCCACCTGGACAGGGAAGTTGGCTACACCTTC,CASSHLDREVGYTF